This T cell receptor (beta chain) derives from a study of T cell repertoires in cytomegalovirus infection. Looking at the study overall: Selected CMV epitopes included recently identified HLA-C-restricted ones as well as well-studied HLA-B-restricted ones.

This CDR3 is 15 amino acids long. From germline, CDR1 is SGHTA and CDR2 FQGNSA. V dropped 1 base and J dropped 6 bases, with 13 bases sitting between them. Using its own MiXCR run on the reads, TCRdb lists one record per CDR3 protein. The table lists about 920,000 distinct CDR3 sequences, roughly 31% of them singletons, with over 12% in the top ten. This clonotype was counted only a few times. Its cognate antigen is unknown. The TCR originated in a human donor in good health (CMV status not recorded). Some clones in this sample may be carry-over from other donors' samples. The sample was cultured CD8+ T cells from PBMCs, taken from culture after CMV antigen stimulation. The chain uses TRBV7-2 and TRBJ1-5; possibly TRBD1 for D (6 bases). CDR3 coding DNA: TGTGCCAGCAGCTTAGAGGGGGGGGAGGGTCAGCCCCAGCATTTT. Residues: CASSLEGGEGQPQHF.